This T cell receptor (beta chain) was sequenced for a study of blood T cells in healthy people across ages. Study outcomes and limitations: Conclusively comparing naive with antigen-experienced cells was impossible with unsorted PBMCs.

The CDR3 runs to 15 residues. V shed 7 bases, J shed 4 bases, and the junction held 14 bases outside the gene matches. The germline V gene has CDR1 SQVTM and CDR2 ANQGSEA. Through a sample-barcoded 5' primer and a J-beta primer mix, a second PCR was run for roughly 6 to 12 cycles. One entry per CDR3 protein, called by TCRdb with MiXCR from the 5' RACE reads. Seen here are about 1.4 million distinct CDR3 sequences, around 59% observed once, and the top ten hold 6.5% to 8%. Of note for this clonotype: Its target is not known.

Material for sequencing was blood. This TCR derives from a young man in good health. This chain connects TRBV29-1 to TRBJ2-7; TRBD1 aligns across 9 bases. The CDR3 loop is CSAPDRGNTGYEQYF. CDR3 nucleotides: TGCAGCGCCCCGGACAGGGGAAATACAGGGTACGAGCAGTACTTC.